A single sample is the source of the 2 T cell receptor beta chains below, sequenced in a study of blood T cell repertoires in COVID-19. Sequencing used immunoSEQ multiplex PCR; TCRdb keeps in-frame clones, though not all of them. The sample consists of some 190,000 clones, roughly nine tenths of them appearing once. Sequencing input: PBMCs or T cells enriched from blood (not recorded which). These receptors all come from a woman between 40 and 50 years old with acute COVID-19.

This clone was seen only once. The J gene is TRBJ2-3, the V gene TRBV7-9, with D perhaps matching TRBD2 (6 bases). The CDR3 has 14 residues. The germline V gene encodes CDR1 SEHNR and CDR2 FQNEAQ (reference sequence). Deletions cut 1 base from V and 4 bases from J, with 9 bases between. CDR3 DNA: TGTGCCAGCAGCTTAGAACTAGCTGCAGATACGCAGTATTTT. Protein: CASSLELAADTQYF.

The chain employs TRBV9 and TRBJ1-1, with D perhaps TRBD1 (6 bases). CDR3 size: 18 residues. Germline CDR1 reads SGDLS; CDR2 reads YYNGEE. V lost 4 bases to trimming and J lost 0 bases, with 22 bases between them. The CDR3 spells CASSRQRDNLGMNTEAFF. The CDR3 coding sequence is TGTGCCAGCAGCCGTCAGAGGGACAATCTGGGGATGAACACTGAAGCTTTCTTT.